The T cell receptor (beta chain) under discussion was sequenced for a study of shared clonotypes between healthy human individuals. Terminally differentiated effector memory CD45RA+ cells were excluded by CCR7 positive selection of CD45RO-negative cells. Sequencing used immunoSEQ multiplex PCR; TCRdb keeps in-frame clones, though not all of them. The profile shows about 2 million clones, about 95% of them singletons. CDR1 and CDR2 from the germline V gene are LGHNT and FRNRAP. With 7 bases clipped from V and 0 bases from J, the junction kept 7 bases outside the gene matches. The CDR3 extends over 15 amino acids.

This clonotype originated in a man younger than 35 in good health. Sequenced input: naive CD8+ T cells sorted from blood. The rearrangement joins TRBV12-5 to TRBJ2-7, with TRBD2 identical over 9 bases. The CDR3 nucleotides read TGTGCTAGTGCCTTGGGACTAGCCAGCTCCTACGAGCAGTACTTC. This translates into CASALGLASSYEQYF.